The table lists the clone carrying this TCR beta chain with a count of one. This sample is part of a study of blood T cell repertoires in COVID-19. Under the authors' procedure: How many nucleated cells were present was estimated from reference gene primer amplification. Some clones are missing from TCRdb's copy, which holds only in-frame ones; the method was immunoSEQ multiplex PCR. For V, J and clone size, that table is used; D and trimming come from the DNA. The sample lists about 73,000 clones, roughly 89% seen once, with around 10% in the top ten. The CDR3 loop spans 13 amino acids. Trimming left V 4 bases short and J 3 bases short, with 12 bases between. Germline loops: CDR1 GTSNPN, CDR2 SVGIG (reference sequence).

Sequenced input: peripheral blood. The chain carries TRBV30 and TRBJ1-1; D perhaps matches TRBD1 (5 bases). This sequence was found in an elderly man with acute or convalescent COVID-19. The CDR3: CAWKQERDTEAFF. The CDR3 nucleotides read TGTGCCTGGAAACAGGAAAGGGACACTGAAGCTTTCTTT.